The 20 T cell receptor beta chains presented below share a single source sample, sequenced in a study of blood T cells in healthy people across ages. A sample-barcoded 5' primer and a J-beta primer mix were used in a second PCR of about 6 to 11 cycles. Each CDR3 protein is one row after TCRdb ran MiXCR on the 5' RACE reads. This table holds a few hundred thousand distinct CDR3 sequences, approximately 51% found once. The sequencing input was blood. The source of these receptors is a man in his sixties in good health.

There are many counts of this clonotype. The chain is built from TRBV9 and TRBJ2-1; a possible D gene is TRBD2 (7 bases). This CDR3 region has 19 residues. Trimming shortened V by 0 bases and J by 0 bases, and 19 bases separated the two germline ends. Germline V gene data show CDR1 as SGDLS and CDR2 as YYNGEE. The CDR3 nucleotides are TGTGCCAGCAGCGTAGGCCAGGGGCTCGGCGGGAGCTCCTACAATGAGCAGTTCTTC. It translates to CASSVGQGLGGSSYNEQFF.

V is TRBV20-1 and J is TRBJ1-4; 9 positions agree with TRBD1. Germline CDR1 and CDR2: DFQATT and SNEGSKA (reference sequence). V shed 5 bases and J 4 bases; nucleotides not matched to a gene: 11. The CDR3 runs 16 residues. CDR3 nucleotides: TGCAGTGCTCCGCACAGGGGGCGGCGTCTTAATGAAAAACTGTTTTTT. Its protein product is CSAPHRGRRLNEKLFF.

The rearrangement joins TRBV6-5 to TRBJ2-3; D possibly corresponds to TRBD2 (6 bases). Germline CDR1 and CDR2: MNHEY and SVGAGI. This CDR3 spans 15 amino acids. V dropped 3 bases and J dropped 0 bases, with 10 bases sitting between them. CDR3 loop: CASSYGEVSTDTQYF. The CDR3 region has the DNA TGTGCCAGCAGTTATGGGGAGGTTAGCACAGATACGCAGTATTTT.

The chain couples TRBV28 to TRBJ2-1, with 11 bases lining up with TRBD2. Germline V gene lookup returns CDR1 MDHEN and CDR2 SYDVKM. Losses at the gene ends were 6 bases for V and 9 bases for J; bases not matched to a gene: 10. This CDR3 spans 15 amino acids. The CDR3 loop is CASSPTSGSMGEQFF. The CDR3 region has the DNA TGTGCCAGCAGCCCTACTAGCGGGAGTATGGGTGAGCAGTTCTTC. Based on the CDR3 plus reference TRBV28 and TRBJ2-1, the full variable domain is DVKVTQSSRYLVKRTGEKVFLECVQDMDHENMFWYRQDPGLGLRLIYFSYDVKMKEKGDIPEGYSVSREKKERFSLILESASTNQTSMYLCASSPTSGSMGEQFFGPGTRLTVL.

This sequence joins TRBV12-3 or TRBV12-4 and TRBJ2-7; 8 nucleotides line up with TRBD2. This CDR3 spans 16 amino acids. J gave up 7 bases and V 7 bases, and 18 bases lay outside the gene matches. The CDR3: CASKPVGGAGTGEQYF. CDR3 nucleotides: TGTGCCAGCAAACCAGTCGGGGGGGCAGGGACCGGGGAGCAGTACTTC.

This chain connects TRBV28 to TRBJ1-2, with D unclear. Germline CDR1 is MDHEN and CDR2 is SYDVKM. Deletions cut 2 bases from V and 4 bases from J, with 11 bases between. This CDR3 spans 14 amino acids. This chain's CDR3 is CASSLLVGGYGYTF. The CDR3 DNA reads as TGTGCCAGCAGTTTACTGGTGGGAGGCTATGGCTACACCTTC.

A note on this clonotype: A much larger clone lies one base from this, so it may be a read error. The chain couples TRBV6-1 to TRBJ2-1; 10 bases line up with TRBD2. Judging by the DNA end, TRBJ2-7 fits better; the J call may be wrong. The CDR3 spans 16 residues. Germline CDR1 reads MNHNS; CDR2 reads SASEGT. DNA for the CDR3: TGTGCCAGCAGTGAAGCTAGCGGGGGGCCCTACAATGAGCAGTACTTC. Residues: CASSEASGGPYNEQYF.

As concerns this clonotype: A much larger clone lies one base from this, so it may be a read error. The chain carries TRBV20-1 and TRBJ2-5; TRBD2 agrees at 9 bases. From germline, CDR1 is DFQATT and CDR2 SNEGSKA (reference sequence). The V segment lost 0 bases and the J segment 6 bases; nucleotides outside the gene matches: 17. The CDR3 has 18 residues. CDR3 nucleotide sequence: TGCAGTGCTAGAGATCACGTCAGTAGCGGGAGTCGGGAAAAGACCCAGTACTTC. Translated: CSARDHVSSGSREKTQYF.

This sequence joins TRBV28 and TRBJ1-2; D is ambiguous. V lost 6 bases and J lost 7, with 21 bases in between. The CDR3 totals 15 residues. In germline, CDR1 is MDHEN, CDR2 SYDVKM. CDR3 region: CASSGRPVSSGGYTF. Written as DNA, the CDR3 is TGTGCCAGCAGCGGCCGTCCCGTTTCATCCGGTGGCTACACCTTC.

This clonotype came up many times. The V and J genes are TRBV2 and TRBJ1-2; 7 nucleotides agree with TRBD1. Looked up from germline, CDR1 is SNHLY and CDR2 is FYNNEI. The CDR3 extends over 14 amino acids. The V segment lost 8 bases and the J segment 3 bases; nucleotides outside the gene matches: 9. The CDR3 region is CASSRQGVYYGYTF. The CDR3 region has the DNA TGTGCCAGCTCCCGACAGGGAGTGTACTATGGCTACACCTTC.

The chain joins TRBV28 to TRBJ1-4; D gene ambiguous. The CDR3 loop spans 15 amino acids. The germline CDR1 and CDR2 sequences are MDHEN and SYDVKM. V was cut by 2 bases and J by 1 base, with 8 bases left in between. As DNA, the CDR3 is TGTGCCAGCAGTTTAGTAGGCAGAACTAATGAAAAACTGTTTTTT. Translating gives CASSLVGRTNEKLFF.

The chain uses TRBV7-9 and TRBJ2-7; D call uncertain. The germline V gene encodes CDR1 SEHNR and CDR2 FQNEAQ (reference sequence). The V end lost 1 base, the J end lost 5 bases, and 9 bases lay between the germline ends. This CDR3 has 13 amino acids. CDR3 nucleotides: TGTGCCAGCAGCTTAGGGCTTTCGGACGAGCAGTACTTC. Its translation is CASSLGLSDEQYF.

In this sample, this clonotype turned up many times. J is TRBJ1-5 and V is TRBV12-3 or TRBV12-4; perhaps TRBD1 as D (6 bases). The CDR3 covers 14 residues. Trimming took 3 bases from V and 3 from J, leaving 9 bases between them. CDR3 nucleotides: TGTGCCAGCAGTTTTGGGACAAACAATCAGCCCCAGCATTTT. This translates into CASSFGTNNQPQHF.

J is TRBJ2-4 and V is TRBV7-9; TRBD2 aligns across 7 bases. The J call is uncertain, as TRBJ2-5 better fits the DNA end. Germline values: CDR1 SEHNR, CDR2 FQNEAQ (reference sequence). The CDR3 has 14 residues. DNA of the CDR3: TGTGCCAGCAGCCCTCGTACTAGCGAAGAGACCCAGTACTTC. It encodes CASSPRTSEETQYF.

The V and J genes are TRBV12-3 or TRBV12-4 and TRBJ2-1; D uncertain. Deletions cut 6 bases from V and 8 bases from J, with 14 bases between. The CDR3 length is 13 residues. CDR3 amino acids: CASSLSEIDEQFF. The CDR3 DNA reads as TGTGCCAGCAGCCTATCCGAGATCGATGAGCAGTTCTTC.

The J gene is TRBJ2-5, the V gene TRBV20-1, with 9 bases aligning to TRBD2. This CDR3 comprises 16 residues. The V and J ends lost 6 bases and 2 bases, in that order; junction bases with no gene match: 13. Germline V CDR1 and CDR2: DFQATT, SNEGSKA (reference sequence). The DNA for the CDR3 is TGCAGTGCCCGGAGGGCTAGCGGGGTAGGGCAAGAGACCCAGTACTTC. Its protein product is CSARRASGVGQETQYF.

This clonotype was seen only a few times. V is TRBV6-6 and J is TRBJ1-2, with 8 positions matching TRBD1. Unmatched junction bases numbered 5, after V lost 2 bases and J lost 3 bases. Germline V gene lookup returns CDR1 MNHNY and CDR2 SVGAGI (reference sequence). The CDR3 covers 15 residues. Here the CDR3 reads CASSYRTQGDYGYTF. In DNA, the CDR3 is TGTGCCAGCAGTTACCGAACACAGGGGGACTATGGCTACACCTTC.

This clonotype was observed a handful of times. CDR3 region: CASSPRTGGKETQYF. Here the CDR3 DNA reads TGTGCCAGCAGCCCCCGGACAGGGGGCAAGGAGACCCAGTACTTC. The chain links TRBV9 to TRBJ2-5; the match to TRBD1 covers 11 bases. Germline trimming cut 4 bases from V and 5 bases from J; bases unmatched to any gene: 7. In germline, CDR1 is SGDLS, CDR2 YYNGEE. The CDR3 spans 15 residues.

V and J are TRBV6-5 and TRBJ2-1; TRBD2 matches at 8 bases. The CDR3 has 14 amino acids. Germline V gene sequence: CDR1 MNHEY, CDR2 SVGAGI. With 7 bases clipped from V and 4 bases from J, the junction kept 6 bases outside the gene matches. The chain's CDR3 is CASNAGGAYNEQFF. The CDR3 DNA reads TGTGCCAGCAACGCCGGGGGGGCTTACAATGAGCAGTTCTTC.

This CDR3 is CAWSAGGGEQFF. CDR3 DNA sequence: TGTGCCTGGAGTGCGGGAGGGGGTGAGCAGTTCTTC. The V gene is TRBV30, the J gene TRBJ2-1, with 8 bases matching TRBD2. The trim removed 1 base at V and 9 bases at J, leaving 2 bases unmatched. CDR3 size: 12 residues. Germline V lookup: CDR1 GTSNPN, CDR2 SVGIG (reference sequence).